A selection of T cell receptor beta chains follows, all from one sample in a study of blood T cell repertoires in COVID-19. Measured with immunoSEQ multiplex PCR; TCRdb has only the in-frame clones, and not every one. The sample holds under 200,000 clones; around 87% are singletons and the top ten take over 3.5%. The sequenced material came from peripheral blood. These receptors all stem from a young man with active or convalescent COVID-19. CDR3s include the opening cysteine and the closing phenylalanine or tryptophan. D genes are given only for firm matches. A clone size is listed for some rows: how often the clone was seen (once, few, many), or a class if it is expanded.

TRBV19,.,TRBJ1-2,TRBD1,TGTGCCAGTAGTCCCGGGACAGGGGGCGGTAACTATGGCTACACCTTC,CASSPGTGGGNYGYTF
TRBV15,.,TRBJ1-5,.,TGTGCCACCAGCAACACGGGATGGATAGGTCAGCTTTTTAGCAATCAGCCCCAGCATTTT,CATSNTGWIGQLFSNQPQHF
TRBV3-1/TRBV3-2,.,TRBJ2-1,.,TGTGCCAGCAGCCAAGATGGCTCGGAGCAGTTCTTC,CASSQDGSEQFF
TRBV19,.,TRBJ2-5,TRBD2,TGTGCCAGTAGTATCCGCCGGGGGGTCCAAGAGACCCAGTACTTC,CASSIRRGVQETQYF
TRBV11-3,.,TRBJ2-2,.,TGTGCCAGCAGCCCCCGTCGTGGAGGGGCCTTGACCACCGGGGAGCTGTTTTTT,CASSPRRGGALTTGELFF
TRBV5-4,.,TRBJ2-1,TRBD2,TGTGCCAGCAGCTCCGCCTCGGGCGGGGGGGCCGGTAATGAGCAGTTCTTC,CASSSASGGGAGNEQFF
TRBV25-1,.,TRBJ1-1,.,TGTGCCAGCAGTGAAGGGAGCAAAGCTTTCTTT,CASSEGSKAFF
TRBV28,.,TRBJ1-2,.,TGTGCCAGCCGCCCCGGGGGCTATGGCTACACCTTC,CASRPGGYGYTF
TRBV19,.,TRBJ1-2,.,TGTGCCAGTAGTATAGATCTGGACTCTGGCTACACCTTC,CASSIDLDSGYTF
TRBV18,.,TRBJ2-4,.,TGTGCCAGCACTTCCGGGACACAAAACATTCAGTACTTC,CASTSGTQNIQYF
TRBV18,.,TRBJ2-3,.,TGTGCCAGCTCACCCCCACTAGCTAACTCTAAGAATACGCAGTATTTT,CASSPPLANSKNTQYF
TRBV7-8,few,TRBJ1-1,.,TGTGCCAGCAGCTTAGGCCCAGAGAACACTGAAGCTTTCTTT,CASSLGPENTEAFF
TRBV21-1,.,TRBJ2-5,.,TGTGCCAGCAGCAAGAGGACTCAGGTCAAAGAGACCCAGTACTTC,CASSKRTQVKETQYF
TRBV7-3,.,TRBJ2-3,.,TGTGCCAGCAGCTCTACTAGCACAGATACGCAGTATTTT,CASSSTSTDTQYF
TRBV7-2,once,TRBJ1-2,.,TGTGCCAGCAGCTTAAACAGGGATAATAACTATGGCTACACCTTC,CASSLNRDNNYGYTF
TRBV18,.,TRBJ1-3,.,TGTGCCAGCGGCCGGAGGATCATGTCTGGAAACACCATATATTTT,CASGRRIMSGNTIYF
TRBV7-9,.,TRBJ1-5,.,TGTGCCAGCAGCGGACTGGACGGTCAGCCCCAGCATTTT,CASSGLDGQPQHF
TRBV5-4,.,TRBJ2-2,.,TGTGCCAGCAGCTTCACAGGTATCAACACCGGGGAGCTGTTTTTT,CASSFTGINTGELFF
TRBV24-1,.,TRBJ1-2,.,TGTGCCACCAGTGATCCCGGCAGGGAGGACTATGGCTACACCTTC,CATSDPGREDYGYTF
TRBV18,.,TRBJ1-6,TRBD1,TGTGCCAGCTCATCGGGACAGGGGGTCGCACCCCTCCACTTT,CASSSGQGVAPLHF
TRBV2,.,TRBJ2-5,.,TGTGCCAGCAGTGAGGAGGCCGGTCTGACTGGGGTGGCCCAGTACTTC,CASSEEAGLTGVAQYF
TRBV7-9,.,TRBJ1-1,.,TGTGCCAGCACCAACTCCGGGGGAGGGTTGCATGAGGACACTGAAGCTTTCTTT,CASTNSGGGLHEDTEAFF
TRBV5-4,once,TRBJ2-1,TRBD2,TGTGCCAGCAGCTTGGTACGCGGTAGCGGGAATGAGCAGTTCTTC,CASSLVRGSGNEQFF
TRBV25-1,.,TRBJ2-1,.,TGTGCCAGCAGTGAATGGGGCCTTAATGAGCAGTTCTTC,CASSEWGLNEQFF
TRBV6-5,.,TRBJ1-4,.,TGTGCCAGCAGTTACCGAGGGTTTTATGAAAAACTGTTTTTT,CASSYRGFYEKLFF
TRBV2,.,TRBJ1-3,.,TGTGCCAGCATCAAGGGGGAAGGAAACACCATATATTTT,CASIKGEGNTIYF
TRBV30,once,TRBJ2-7,.,TGTGCCTGGAGTCAAGCTGCCTACGAGCAGTACTTC,CAWSQAAYEQYF
TRBV6-2/TRBV6-3,.,TRBJ2-1,.,TGTGCCAGCAGTTACTTTTTAGGAGTCGCGCCCCCAAGGGGAGGAGATGAGCAGTTCTTC,CASSYFLGVAPPRGGDEQFF
TRBV9,.,TRBJ2-1,TRBD2,TGTGCCAGCAGCCCACCGGGAGGGGCGGGAACCTACAATGAGCAGTTCTTC,CASSPPGGAGTYNEQFF
TRBV6-5,.,TRBJ2-7,TRBD2,TGTGCCACCCAACTAGCGGGCGTCTCCTACGAGCAGTACTTC,CATQLAGVSYEQYF
TRBV9,.,TRBJ2-2,.,TGTGCCAGCAGCCCAGGCGACGGGGAGCTGTTTTTT,CASSPGDGELFF
TRBV28,.,TRBJ1-5,TRBD1,TGTGCCAGCCCCCCAACCGGGACAGGGACTCAGCCCCAGCATTTT,CASPPTGTGTQPQHF
TRBV7-2,.,TRBJ1-2,TRBD1,TGTGCCAGCAGCTTAGATCCGGGACAGGGGTCAGTCTATGGCTACACCTTC,CASSLDPGQGSVYGYTF
TRBV13,.,TRBJ2-3,.,TGTGCCAGCAGCCTGGGACTGAGCACAGATACGCAGTATTTT,CASSLGLSTDTQYF
TRBV9,.,TRBJ2-1,TRBD2,TGTGCCAGCAGCGTAGCCGGGACTAGCGCCTATGAGCAGTTCTTC,CASSVAGTSAYEQFF
TRBV4-3,.,TRBJ1-4,.,TGCGCCAGCAGCCAAGGCGTGGGGGCAGCTAATGAAAAACTGTTTTTT,CASSQGVGAANEKLFF
TRBV4-2,.,TRBJ1-1,.,TGTGCCAGCAGCCAAGCGGGACATAAGAACACTGAAGCTTTCTTT,CASSQAGHKNTEAFF
TRBV4-1,.,TRBJ1-6,.,TGCGCCAGCAGCCAGACCGGGACAAGGAATTCACCCCTCCACTTT,CASSQTGTRNSPLHF
TRBV11-1,.,TRBJ1-6,TRBD1,TGTGCCAGCAGACCGACAGGGTACGGTTCACCCCTCCACTTT,CASRPTGYGSPLHF
TRBV7-3,.,TRBJ1-1,.,TGTGCCAGCAGCTTAGACAGTTACTACACTGAAGCTTTCTTT,CASSLDSYYTEAFF
TRBV18,.,TRBJ2-7,TRBD1,TGTGCCAGCTCACAAGGGACAGCATCCTACGAGCAGTACTTC,CASSQGTASYEQYF
TRBV12-3/TRBV12-4,.,TRBJ1-1,.,TGTGCCAGCAGTTTCCGTATGAGCACTGAAGCTTTCTTT,CASSFRMSTEAFF
TRBV7-9,.,TRBJ2-3,TRBD2,TGTGCCAGCAGCTCCCGACTAGCGGGGCTCACAGATACGCAGTATTTT,CASSSRLAGLTDTQYF
TRBV15,.,TRBJ2-5,TRBD2,TGTGCCACCAGCAGTCTAGCGGCCTACCAAGAGACCCAGTACTTC,CATSSLAAYQETQYF
TRBV13,.,TRBJ2-3,.,TGTGCCAGCAGCCTCAGCACAGATACGCAGTATTTT,CASSLSTDTQYF
TRBV9,.,TRBJ2-1,TRBD2,TGTGCCAGCAGCGTTACTACCGGGACTAGCGGGAAAGGTGAGCAGTTCTTC,CASSVTTGTSGKGEQFF
TRBV15,.,TRBJ1-5,.,TGTGCCACCAGCAGAGATACGGACAGTAATCAGCCCCAGCATTTT,CATSRDTDSNQPQHF